This T cell receptor (beta chain) was observed in a study of blood T cell repertoires in COVID-19. Turning to the study itself: PBMCs, B-cell-depleted T cells, or T cells provided the cDNA or gDNA that made up the material.

This clone appeared a few times. Germline V CDR1 and CDR2: SGHAT, FQNNGV. V gave up 0 bases and J gave up 6 bases, with 11 bases separating them. The CDR3 has 14 amino acids. Allocation to cohorts depended on clinical history reported by the participants. Original analysis: Reference gene primer amplification gave estimated nucleated cell counts. Sequencing used immunoSEQ multiplex PCR; TCRdb keeps in-frame clones, though not all of them. The DNA was the basis for D and trimming; V, J and clone size are from that table. Of 310,000 or so clones in the sample, approximately 89% are singletons; the top ten hold approximately 9.4%.

The chain uses TRBV11-2 and TRBJ1-2; no clear D gene. What was sequenced was PBMCs or T cells enriched from blood (not recorded which). The receptor was isolated from a woman in her thirties or forties who had recovered from COVID-19. The CDR3 coding sequence is TGTGCCAGCAGCTTAGATATTACGGAGCATGGCTACACCTTC. This encodes CASSLDITEHGYTF.